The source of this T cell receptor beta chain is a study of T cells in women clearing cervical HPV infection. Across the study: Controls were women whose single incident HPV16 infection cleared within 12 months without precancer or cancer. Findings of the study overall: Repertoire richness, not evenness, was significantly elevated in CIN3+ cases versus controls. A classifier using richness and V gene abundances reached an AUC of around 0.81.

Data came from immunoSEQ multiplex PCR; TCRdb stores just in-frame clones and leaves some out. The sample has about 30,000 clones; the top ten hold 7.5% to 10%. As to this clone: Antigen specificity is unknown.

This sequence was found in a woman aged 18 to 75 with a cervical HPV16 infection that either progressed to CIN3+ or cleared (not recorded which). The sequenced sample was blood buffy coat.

The CDR3 loop is CASSLQDRDNEQFF. The DNA read from the CDR3 is TGTGCCAGCAGCCTACAGGACAGGGACAATGAG. V is TRBV12-3 or TRBV12-4 and J is TRBJ2-1; TRBD1 agrees at 8 bases. The read is 3 residues too short to cover the CDR3 end, so that end is filled in from the germline J gene. The CDR3 spans 14 residues. Trimming at V came to 6 bases and at J to 5 bases, leaving 6 bases not matched to a gene.